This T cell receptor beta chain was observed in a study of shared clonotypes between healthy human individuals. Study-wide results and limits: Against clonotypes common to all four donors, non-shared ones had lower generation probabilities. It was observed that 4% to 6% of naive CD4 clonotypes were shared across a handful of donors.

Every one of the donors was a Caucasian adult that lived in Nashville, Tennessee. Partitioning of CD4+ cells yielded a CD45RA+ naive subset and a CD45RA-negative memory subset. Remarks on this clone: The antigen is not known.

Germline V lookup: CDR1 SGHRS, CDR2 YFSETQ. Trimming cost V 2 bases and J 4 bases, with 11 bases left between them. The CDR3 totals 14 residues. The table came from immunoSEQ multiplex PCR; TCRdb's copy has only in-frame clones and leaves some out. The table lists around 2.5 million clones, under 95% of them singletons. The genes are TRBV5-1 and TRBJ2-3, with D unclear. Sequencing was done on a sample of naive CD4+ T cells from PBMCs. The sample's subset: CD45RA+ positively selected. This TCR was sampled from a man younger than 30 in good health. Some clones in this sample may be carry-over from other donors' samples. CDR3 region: CASSFSELADTQYF. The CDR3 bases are TGCGCCAGCAGCTTTTCAGAGTTGGCAGATACGCAGTATTTT.